Below, 7 T cell receptor beta chains from the same sample are listed, as sequenced in a study of shared clonotypes between healthy human individuals. Clones were read by immunoSEQ multiplex PCR, and TCRdb kept only the in-frame ones, dropping some. The sample has about 340,000 clones, around 79% seen once. Sequencing used memory CD4+ T cells sorted from blood. The sample's subset: CD45RA-negative fraction. All receptors derive from a man in his thirties or forties in good health.

The chain combines TRBV10-3 with TRBJ2-2; D is uncertain. The CDR3 has 20 residues. The ends were cut back, 0 bases at V and 0 bases at J, with 20 bases in the middle. Looked up from germline, CDR1 is ENHRY and CDR2 is SYGVKD. CDR3 nucleotide sequence: TGTGCCATCAGTGAGTCGGCTGAACCAGGACGGTCCGCGAACACCGGGGAGCTGTTTTTT. Translated: CAISESAEPGRSANTGELFF.

This sequence joins TRBV28 and TRBJ2-7, with unresolved D. Trimming pared 6 bases from V and 2 bases from J, leaving 17 bases between. This CDR3 contains 15 residues. Germline-derived CDR1 and CDR2 are MDHEN and SYDVKM. CDR3 nucleotides: TGTGCCAGCAGCCCGACTGGACGGGTCCCCTACGAGCAGTACTTC. Residues: CASSPTGRVPYEQYF.

The chain is built from TRBV2 and TRBJ2-6; 8 positions match TRBD1. Germline CDR1 SNHLY, CDR2 FYNNEI. J was trimmed by 1 base and V by 10 bases; bases with no gene match: 12. The CDR3 runs to 17 residues. The CDR3 is CANQGDRRVSGANVLTF. The DNA for the CDR3 is TGTGCCAACCAGGGGGACAGGAGAGTTTCTGGGGCCAACGTCCTGACTTTC.

The chain is built from TRBV15 and TRBJ2-1, with D unresolved. CDR1 is LNHNV, CDR2 YYDKDF, per germline (reference sequence). Trimming stripped 0 bases from V and 3 bases from J, with 3 bases between. This CDR3 comprises 13 residues. CDR3 protein: CATSRDFYNEQFF. Written as DNA, the CDR3 is TGTGCCACCAGCAGAGATTTCTACAATGAGCAGTTCTTC.

This clone is a singleton in its sample. J is TRBJ2-7 and V is TRBV5-1; a possible D gene is TRBD2 (6 bases). Trimming removed 7 bases from V and 7 bases from J, with 21 bases in between. CDR3 size: 14 residues. The germline V gene encodes CDR1 SGHRS and CDR2 YFSETQ. CDR3: CASARDSTPLEQYF. Here the CDR3 DNA reads TGCGCCAGCGCGCGGGACTCCACGCCTTTAGAGCAGTACTTC. Full variable domain (rest looked up from reference TRBV5-1 and TRBJ2-7): KAGVTQTPRYLIKTRGQQVTLSCSPISGHRSVSWYQQTPGQGLQFLFEYFSETQRNKGNFPGRFSGRQFSNSRSEMNVSTLELGDSALYLCASARDSTPLEQYFGPGTRLTVT.

This clone has only one observation. The CDR3 spells CASHLGTRANTEAFF. DNA of the CDR3: TGTGCCAGCCATTTAGGGACAAGAGCGAACACTGAAGCTTTCTTT. V gene TRBV6-1 combines with J gene TRBJ1-1; D possibly corresponds to TRBD1 (6 bases). CDR1 is MNHNS, CDR2 SASEGT, per germline. This CDR3 has 15 residues. V lost 8 bases and J 1 base, leaving 17 bases between the germline ends.

The V gene is TRBV7-9, the J gene TRBJ2-7; 13 bases map to TRBD2. The CDR3 length is 15 residues. V shed 5 bases, J shed 6 bases, and the junction held 7 bases outside the gene matches. CDR1 SEHNR and CDR2 FQNEAQ come from the germline V gene (reference sequence). CDR3 sequence (DNA): TGTGCCAGCAGCCCAGGACTAGCGGGAGTATCCGAGCAGTACTTC. Protein sequence: CASSPGLAGVSEQYF.